These 19 T cell receptor beta chains were all obtained from the same sample, sequenced in a study of relationships among human T cell subsets. From mRNA, alpha and beta CDR3 regions were amplified using semiquantitative ARM-PCR. Tagged nested gene-specific primers were used first, then communal superprimers amplified exponentially. From the multiplex PCR reads, TCRdb called clonotypes with MiXCR, one entry per CDR3 protein. The profile shows about 14,000 distinct CDR3 sequences, about 60% of them singletons. CD4+ cells were positively selected first, then anti-CD25 beads isolated CD4+CD25+ regulatory T cells. Source material: Tregs sorted from blood. The receptors originated from a middle-aged man in good health.

The rearrangement uses TRBV5-5 and TRBJ1-5, with 10 bases aligning to TRBD1. Germline CDR1 reads SGHKS; CDR2 reads YYEKEE (reference sequence). The CDR3 has 15 amino acids. The V and J ends lost 4 bases and 1 base, in that order; junction bases with no gene match: 2. DNA for the CDR3: TGTGCCAGCAGCCCGGACAGGGGGAGCAATCAGCCCCAGCATTTT. The encoded protein is CASSPDRGSNQPQHF.

This clonotype was seen only a few times. One end of the junction fails to match germline, which may point to a read error. This rearrangement joins TRBV5-4 to TRBJ2-5; 8 nucleotides match TRBD1. The CDR3 loop spans 14 amino acids. Germline CDR1 SGHNT, CDR2 YYREEE (reference sequence). CDR3 region: CASSPKTGEETQYF. CDR3 sequence (DNA): TGCGCCAGCAGCCCTAAGACAGGGGAGGAGACCCAGTACTTC.

The chain carries TRBV28 and TRBJ2-5, with 9 positions matching TRBD2. Germline loops: CDR1 MDHEN, CDR2 SYDVKM. The CDR3 runs to 15 residues. V lost 2 bases, J lost 5 bases, and 6 bases stayed unmatched. CDR3 loop: CASSLGGRALETQYF. The CDR3 DNA is TGTGCCAGCAGTTTAGGCGGGAGGGCCTTGGAGACCCAGTACTTC.

The V gene is TRBV19, the J gene TRBJ1-5, with 8 bases fitting TRBD1. The CDR3 is 13 residues long. The germline CDR1 and CDR2 sequences are LNHDA and SQIVND (reference sequence). The ends lost 8 bases at V and 7 bases at J; junction bases unmatched: 7. The DNA for the CDR3 is TGTGCCAGTGATCGACAGGGGAGGCAGCCCCAGCATTTT. As protein: CASDRQGRQPQHF.

V gene TRBV6-6 combines with J gene TRBJ2-7; TRBD1 aligns across 12 bases. Germline CDR1 MNHNY, CDR2 SVGAGI (reference sequence). CDR3 length: 14 amino acids. J gave up 6 bases and V 4 bases, and 4 bases lay outside the gene matches. The DNA of the CDR3 is TGTGCCAGCAGTTCCGGGACAGGGGGCAGCGAGCAGTACTTC. Protein product: CASSSGTGGSEQYF.

This clonotype has just one count. The V call is TRBV20-1, the J call TRBJ1-5; D is unresolved. The length of the CDR3 is 13 residues. V was trimmed by 6 bases and J by 2 bases, leaving 11 bases between them. Germline lookup yields CDR1 DFQATT and CDR2 SNEGSKA (reference sequence). The CDR3 loop reads CSAGREGNQPQHF. CDR3 DNA sequence: TGCAGTGCAGGGCGAGAGGGCAATCAGCCCCAGCATTTT.

This clonotype was recorded a few times. The chain is built from TRBV20-1 and TRBJ2-1; D gene unclear. From germline, CDR1 is DFQATT and CDR2 SNEGSKA (reference sequence). CDR3 length equals 15 residues. V lost 0 bases and J lost 8, with 17 bases in between. CDR3 loop: CSARDRLPERDEQFF. CDR3 coding DNA: TGCAGTGCTAGAGATCGCCTACCCGAGCGCGATGAGCAGTTCTTC.

In this sample, this clonotype turned up a few times. The chain recombines TRBV20-1 with TRBJ1-2; 12 nucleotides line up with TRBD1. V lost 3 bases and J lost 8; bases outside the gene matches: 7. The V gene's germline CDR1 is DFQATT and CDR2 SNEGSKA (reference sequence). This CDR3 is 14 amino acids long. The CDR3 DNA follows: TGCAGTGCTAGTGGCCGGGACAGGGGGCAAGGCTACACCTTC. It encodes CSASGRDRGQGYTF.

The CDR3 bases are TGTGCCAGCAGCCGGCGGTCCTACGAGCAGTACTTC. As protein: CASSRRSYEQYF. The V call is TRBV28, the J call TRBJ2-7, with D unclear. V lost 6 bases to trimming and J lost 1 base, with 7 bases between them. From germline, CDR1 is MDHEN and CDR2 SYDVKM. There are 12 residues in the CDR3. The whole variable domain, remainder taken from reference TRBV28 and TRBJ2-7, is DVKVTQSSRYLVKRTGEKVFLECVQDMDHENMFWYRQDPGLGLRLIYFSYDVKMKEKGDIPEGYSVSREKKERFSLILESASTNQTSMYLCASSRRSYEQYFGPGTRLTVT.

The rearrangement joins TRBV28 to TRBJ2-1; D call uncertain. The CDR3 contains 15 residues. Trimming stripped 5 bases from V and 0 bases from J, with 11 bases between. CDR1 is MDHEN, CDR2 SYDVKM, per germline. The DNA of the CDR3 is TGTGCCAGCAGTCCGCCAGAGAGCTCCTACAATGAGCAGTTCTTC. It translates to CASSPPESSYNEQFF.

This clonotype turned up a few times. This chain joins TRBV27 and TRBJ1-2; TRBD1 matches at 7 bases. J gave up 2 bases and V 5 bases, and 5 bases lay outside the gene matches. The germline V gene encodes CDR1 MNHEY and CDR2 SMNVEV (reference sequence). The CDR3 runs to 14 residues. CDR3 amino acids: CASSPRDRNYGYTF. CDR3 bases: TGTGCCAGCAGTCCCCGGGACAGAAACTATGGCTACACCTTC.

The V gene is TRBV11-2, the J gene TRBJ2-7; D possibly corresponds to TRBD2 (6 bases). This CDR3 has 13 residues. Germline CDR1 SGHAT, CDR2 FQNNGV. V lost 5 bases and J 1 base, leaving 9 bases between the germline ends. The CDR3 is CASSPGLSYEQYF. CDR3 DNA: TGTGCCAGCAGCCCCGGACTATCCTACGAGCAGTACTTC.

V and J are TRBV20-1 and TRBJ2-3; the D gene is possibly TRBD1 (6 bases). This CDR3 has 13 residues. V dropped 5 bases and J dropped 6 bases, with 15 bases sitting between them. Germline CDR1 DFQATT, CDR2 SNEGSKA (reference sequence). The CDR3 bases are TGCAGTGCTTTCAGGGGCCCCAGTGATACGCAGTATTTT. Translated, it gives CSAFRGPSDTQYF.

This clonotype was seen a handful of times. The chain recombines TRBV10-3 with TRBJ2-7; 8 bases line up with TRBD1. CDR1 is ENHRY and CDR2 is SYGVKD in the germline V gene. The CDR3 is 15 amino acids. The V segment lost 4 bases and the J segment 2 bases; nucleotides outside the gene matches: 7. The CDR3 nucleotides are TGTGCCATCAGTGGCCGGACAGGGAAACCCTACGAGCAGTACTTC. It encodes CAISGRTGKPYEQYF.

The V gene is TRBV29-1, the J gene TRBJ1-1; D gene uncertain. V lost 6 bases and J 0 bases, leaving 11 bases between the germline ends. In germline, CDR1 is SQVTM, CDR2 ANQGSEA. CDR3 length: 13 amino acids. The CDR3 DNA sequence: TGCAGCGTCACCAAAGGGTTGAACACTGAAGCTTTCTTT. Residues: CSVTKGLNTEAFF.

The chain employs TRBV10-3 and TRBJ2-3, with TRBD1 matching over 7 bases. CDR1 and CDR2 from the germline V gene are ENHRY and SYGVKD. V gave up 0 bases and J gave up 2 bases; unmatched junction bases: 5. The CDR3 consists of 16 residues. CDR3 nucleotides: TGTGCCATCAGTGAGTCAACAGGGGTGCCCACAGATACGCAGTATTTT. Protein sequence: CAISESTGVPTDTQYF.

The chain couples TRBV20-1 to TRBJ1-1; D uncertain. V was shortened by 7 bases and J by 0 bases, with 12 bases between the two germline ends. Germline assignment: CDR1 DFQATT and CDR2 SNEGSKA (reference sequence). The CDR3 loop spans 13 amino acids. CDR3 sequence reads: CSVEGMVNTEAFF. CDR3 nucleotides: TGCAGTGTCGAGGGTATGGTGAACACTGAAGCTTTCTTT.

The rearrangement links TRBV28 to TRBJ2-1; 11 bases fit TRBD2. J was trimmed by 4 bases and V by 3 bases; bases with no gene match: 8. CDR3 size: 17 residues. The germline gives CDR1 MDHEN, CDR2 SYDVKM. The CDR3 sequence: CASSLMAGTSGYNEQFF. The CDR3 DNA is TGTGCCAGCAGTTTGATGGCGGGGACTAGCGGTTACAATGAGCAGTTCTTC.

The rearrangement uses TRBV19 and TRBJ1-2, with D maybe TRBD1 (6 bases). The V gene's germline CDR1 is LNHDA and CDR2 SQIVND (reference sequence). The CDR3 runs 13 residues. Trimming removed 6 bases from V and 4 bases from J, with 12 bases in between. Here the CDR3 DNA reads TGTGCCAGTAGAGGGACACCGATCTATGGCTACACCTTC. Its translation: CASRGTPIYGYTF.